This TCR beta chain was observed in a study of T-cell reconstitution after alpha-beta-depleted transplantation in children. A TCRbeta library incorporating unique molecular identifiers was prepared. TCRdb processed the PCR reads anew with MiXCR; each CDR3 protein has one entry. Of hundreds of thousands of distinct CDR3 sequences in the sample, around 15% were seen once. This clonotype was picked up a small number of times. The length of the CDR3 is 12 residues. Germline CDR1 reads SQVTM; CDR2 reads ANQGSEA. V dropped 7 bases and J dropped 6 bases, with 13 bases sitting between them. The chain couples TRBV29-1 to TRBJ2-1; D uncertain. This receptor was identified in a boy under two years old who had a stem cell transplant for Wiskott-Aldrich syndrome, so the T cells may come from the graft donor. The sample consisted of PBMCs, mostly from graft donor cells, taken 360 days after TCRalphabeta/CD19-depleted stem cell transplant. Here the CDR3 reads CSECPMGNEQFF. As DNA, the CDR3 is TGCAGCGAGTGCCCCATGGGCAATGAGCAGTTCTTC.